Listed below are T cell receptor beta chains from one sample, sequenced in a study of blood T cell repertoires in COVID-19. Clones were read by immunoSEQ multiplex PCR, and TCRdb kept only the in-frame ones, dropping some. The table includes roughly 86,000 clones, 86% detected once. Sequencing used peripheral blood. Every receptor here comes from a man aged 45 to 65 with active or convalescent COVID-19. CDR3s leave out the opening cysteine and the closing phenylalanine or tryptophan. The order of the fields is V gene, CDR3 protein.

TRBV24-1	ATSETGTGKSDTQY
TRBV28	ASSLGGSSYNEQF
TRBV14	ASSQGSEKLF
TRBV30	AWSVREADTQY
TRBV15	ATSRALHWDGGSSYNEQF
TRBV28	ASTPPGSYEQY
TRBV5-1	ASSTGTGNNSPLH
TRBV6-2/TRBV6-3	ASSYSGQSNQPQH
TRBV11-2	ASSLDPPGTTSYNEQF
TRBV5-1	ASTLEAGVGTDTQY
TRBV6-1	ASSEAVGGRNQPQH
TRBV28	ASSLPTGTGEQY
TRBV28	ASNTPGRGQQGNEQF
TRBV10-2	ASRHQDSNEQF
TRBV10-3	AISESQGAIGNTIY
TRBV27	ASRSGSVGNSPLH
TRBV28	ATLDRDWAF
TRBV7-6	ASSLGTGGNTIY
TRBV29-1	SARQGGVNEQF
TRBV6-5	ASRNRGTDTQY
TRBV6-1	ASSETSGGADTQY
TRBV6-2/TRBV6-3	ASSTAQGGNQPQH
TRBV18	ASSPGQMDYGYT
TRBV5-1	ASSLSNSPLH
TRBV6-5	ASIFDRGGTGELF
TRBV6-6	ASSYPEWDQPQH
TRBV11-2	ASSPRTSGGPIYNEQF
TRBV28	ASSLRGPLGSEQY
TRBV7-9	ASSRKGLVLNEQF
TRBV5-1	ASSPYSGNTIY
TRBV19	ASSTGTSSYEQY
TRBV7-2	ASSPVALAGGRTDTQY
TRBV6-2/TRBV6-3	ASSDPAATFSNQPQH
TRBV11-2	ASTVDRGPGKLF
TRBV7-2	ASSLIPSTDTQY
TRBV28	ASSLGQGGTEAF
TRBV28	ASREHRDRDEKLF
TRBV30	AWSRSSYNSPLH
TRBV18	ASSTEKETQY
TRBV9	ASSVGQGGNEQF
TRBV15	ATSRDQGADTQY
TRBV3-1/TRBV3-2	ASSQEGSSYEQY
TRBV4-3	ASSQGNGGAGDTQY
TRBV5-4	ASSLTGGVNTEAF
TRBV2	ASGGTAFGNTIY
TRBV5-8	ASSYYRSYGYT
TRBV6-5	ASSSLDSISGNTIY
TRBV7-2	ASSLGGVTDTQY
TRBV18	ASSPGPTGTANYGYT
TRBV4-1	ASSHPPPGWGANVLT
TRBV7-2	ASSPAGQLERYT
TRBV28	ASSSSGGAGGYT
TRBV25-1	ASSEQGMGTEAF
TRBV5-1	ASSSLGGPNEKLF
TRBV5-6	ASSTIFNEQF
TRBV10-2	ASKSASGGNSGANVLT
TRBV5-8	ASSFGGPGELF
TRBV5-1	ASRFDTGTASTDTQY
TRBV2	ASSEGGLAVGEQF